These 23 T cell receptor beta chains were all obtained from the same sample, sequenced in a study of control samples from healthy donors and cancer patients. Some clones are missing from TCRdb's copy, which holds only in-frame ones; the method was immunoSEQ multiplex PCR. The data hold about 160,000 clones, with about 94% observed a single time. The sequenced sample was PBMCs. The receptors were sampled from a man in his 60s with colorectal cancer.

The J gene is TRBJ1-2, the V gene TRBV6-2 or TRBV6-3; 10 bases are a match to TRBD1. The CDR3 has 14 residues. Unmatched junction bases numbered 3, after V lost 5 bases and J lost 3 bases. Germline CDR1 and CDR2: MNHEY and SVGEGT. The CDR3 sequence: CASSGQGDHYGYTF. The DNA for the CDR3 is TGTGCCAGCAGTGGACAGGGGGACCACTATGGCTACACCTTC.

This chain uses TRBV5-1 with TRBJ2-7, with TRBD2 identical over 11 bases. The germline CDR1 and CDR2 sequences are SGHRS and YFSETQ. CDR3 length equals 15 residues. V was clipped by 1 base and J by 5 bases; unmatched bases: 5. The CDR3 region is CASSLRSSGGNEQYF. CDR3 nucleotides: TGCGCCAGCAGCTTGAGGTCTAGCGGGGGGAACGAGCAGTACTTC. Combining the CDR3 with reference TRBV5-1 and TRBJ2-7 gives the whole variable domain KAGVTQTPRYLIKTRGQQVTLSCSPISGHRSVSWYQQTPGQGLQFLFEYFSETQRNKGNFPGRFSGRQFSNSRSEMNVSTLELGDSALYLCASSLRSSGGNEQYFGPGTRLTVT.

Remarks on this clone: This sample includes further DNA sequences coding for the same CDR3. The chain combines TRBV30 with TRBJ1-6; D is undetermined. Germline CDR1 GTSNPN, CDR2 SVGIG (reference sequence). Trimming pared 0 bases from V and 0 bases from J, leaving 6 bases between. The CDR3 has 15 amino acids. The DNA of the CDR3 is TGTGCCTGGAGTGTATTGAGCTCCTATAATTCACCCCTCCACTTT. This gives the protein CAWSVLSSYNSPLHF.

The chain joins TRBV24-1 to TRBJ1-2; TRBD1 aligns across 8 bases. V was pared by 4 bases and J by 3 bases, with 12 bases of the junction left unmatched. Looked up from germline, CDR1 is KGHDR and CDR2 is SFDVKD. The length of the CDR3 is 17 residues. The CDR3 here is CATSEGPGQADYYGYTF. The CDR3 DNA sequence: TGTGCCACCAGTGAAGGCCCGGGACAGGCGGATTACTATGGCTACACCTTC.

This clone was recorded only once. This chain connects TRBV27 to TRBJ1-2; D is perhaps TRBD1 (5 bases). The V gene's germline CDR1 is MNHEY and CDR2 SMNVEV (reference sequence). The V end was cut by 0 bases, the J end by 2 bases, with 7 bases between. The CDR3 is 14 amino acids. The CDR3, as DNA: TGTGCCAGCAGTTTATCGGGGCCAAACTATGGCTACACCTTC. Translated: CASSLSGPNYGYTF.

V and J are TRBV7-9 and TRBJ1-1; the D gene is possibly TRBD1 (5 bases). Germline loops: CDR1 SEHNR, CDR2 FQNEAQ (reference sequence). The V and J ends lost 2 bases and 6 bases respectively, with 13 bases between them. This CDR3 region has 14 residues. The CDR3 DNA is TGTGCCAGCAGCTTATCCAGGGACGGGGCTGAAGCTTTCTTT. Amino acids: CASSLSRDGAEAFF.

The J gene is TRBJ2-7, the V gene TRBV5-6; D perhaps matches TRBD2 (7 bases). The germline V gene encodes CDR1 SGHDT and CDR2 YYEEEE. Trimming cost V 1 base and J 2 bases, with 19 bases left between them. The CDR3 sequence is 17 residues long. The CDR3 DNA reads TGTGCCAGCAGCTTGTTAGGTTTGGGGGGGGGCCCCTACGAGCAGTACTTC. It translates to CASSLLGLGGGPYEQYF. The full variable domain, completed using reference TRBV5-6 and TRBJ2-7, is DAGVTQSPTHLIKTRGQQVTLRCSPKSGHDTVSWYQQALGQGPQFIFQYYEEEERQRGNFPDRFSGHQFPNYSSELNVNALLLGDSALYLCASSLLGLGGGPYEQYFGPGTRLTVT.

This chain joins TRBV3-1 (or the pseudogene TRBV3-2) and TRBJ1-1; 7 bases map to TRBD1. The length of the CDR3 is 18 residues. Germline CDR1 and CDR2: LGHDT and YNNKEL (reference sequence). V lost 4 bases to trimming and J lost 6 bases; unmatched junction nucleotides: 20. CDR3 amino acids: CASSPRTHTQGIEPEAFF. The CDR3, as DNA: TGTGCCAGCAGCCCCAGAACTCACACACAGGGGATAGAGCCTGAAGCTTTCTTT.

In this sample, this clone turned up once. This CDR3 is also generated by other DNA sequences in the sample. This chain joins TRBV4-1 and TRBJ2-5; TRBD1 matches at 7 bases. The CDR3 extends over 17 amino acids. With 1 base clipped from V and 5 bases from J, the junction kept 13 bases outside the gene matches. CDR1 is MGHRA, CDR2 YSYEKL, per germline. The CDR3 sequence: CASSQGTGELGRETQYF. CDR3 sequence (DNA): TGCGCCAGCAGCCAAGGAACAGGGGAATTGGGGCGGGAGACCCAGTACTTC.

This clone was picked up a small number of times. The V call is TRBV24-1, the J call TRBJ1-2; 9 bases match TRBD1. Germline V lookup: CDR1 KGHDR, CDR2 SFDVKD. The V gene end was trimmed by 2 bases and the J gene end by 4 bases; junction bases not matched to a gene: 4. The CDR3 covers 15 residues. The CDR3 coding sequence is TGTGCCACCAGTGATTCGTCGACAGGGGGCTATGGCTACACCTTC. It yields the protein CATSDSSTGGYGYTF.

J is TRBJ2-1 and V is TRBV18; D is tentatively TRBD1 or TRBD2 (5 bases each). In germline, CDR1 is KGHSH, CDR2 LQKENI. The CDR3 length is 15 residues. Trimming stripped 0 bases from V and 6 bases from J, with 12 bases between. The CDR3 loop reads CASSPPGRAGNEQFF. The CDR3 coding sequence is TGTGCCAGCTCACCACCGGGGCGGGCAGGCAATGAGCAGTTCTTC.

V usage is TRBV29-1 and J usage is TRBJ1-1, with 10 positions matching TRBD1. The CDR3 sequence is 12 residues long. CDR1 and CDR2 from the germline V gene are SQVTM and ANQGSEA. Losses at the gene ends were 7 bases for V and 3 bases for J; bases not matched to a gene: 2. CDR3 sequence: CSAGQGYTEAFF. CDR3 nucleotides: TGCAGCGCGGGACAGGGGTACACTGAAGCTTTCTTT.

This chain connects TRBV10-3 to TRBJ1-1; TRBD1 aligns across 7 bases. Germline lookup yields CDR1 ENHRY and CDR2 SYGVKD. CDR3 size: 18 residues. The ends lost 2 bases at V and 0 bases at J; junction bases unmatched: 12. The CDR3, as DNA: TGTGCCATCAGTGAGATACGACAGGGAGGGTCCATGAACACTGAAGCTTTCTTT. Its translation is CAISEIRQGGSMNTEAFF.

The genes are TRBV11-2 and TRBJ2-1; possibly TRBD2 for D (5 bases). The V end was cut by 2 bases, the J end by 10 bases, with 15 bases between. The CDR3 is made up of 14 amino acids. Germline V lookup: CDR1 SGHAT, CDR2 FQNNGV. The CDR3 spells CASSLTWVGGEQFF. CDR3 coding DNA: TGTGCCAGCAGCTTAACGTGGGTAGGCGGGGAGCAGTTCTTC.

Turning to this clone: Other nucleotide sequences from this sample produce the same CDR3. The J gene is TRBJ1-1, the V gene TRBV5-1; 7 bases map to TRBD1. CDR3 size: 14 residues. The J segment lost 2 bases and the V segment lost 1 base, leaving 2 bases of the junction unmatched. Looked up from germline, CDR1 is SGHRS and CDR2 is YFSETQ. This CDR3 reads CASSLQGVNTEAFF. The CDR3 DNA sequence: TGCGCCAGCAGCTTGCAGGGGGTAAACACTGAAGCTTTCTTT.

J is TRBJ2-1 and V is TRBV7-2; 8 bases map to TRBD1. V gave up 5 bases and J gave up 0 bases; unmatched junction bases: 3. This CDR3 region has 15 residues. In germline, CDR1 is SGHTA, CDR2 FQGNSA. This chain's CDR3 is CASSPGQGSYNEQFF. The CDR3 DNA reads TGTGCCAGCAGCCCAGGACAGGGCTCCTACAATGAGCAGTTCTTC.

The gene calls are TRBV10-3 and TRBJ2-2; 7 positions match TRBD1. The CDR3 contains 16 residues. From germline, CDR1 is ENHRY and CDR2 SYGVKD. J gave up 5 bases and V 6 bases, and 12 bases lay outside the gene matches. The CDR3 sequence is CAIRNRGRSGTGELFF. In DNA form, the CDR3 reads TGTGCCATCAGGAATAGGGGGCGAAGTGGAACCGGGGAGCTGTTTTTT.

This chain connects TRBV6-5 to TRBJ1-6; D might be TRBD1 (6 bases). Trimming removed 6 bases from V and 9 bases from J, with 18 bases in between. CDR1 is MNHEY, CDR2 SVGAGI, per germline. There are 15 residues in the CDR3. The CDR3 nucleotides are TGTGCCAGCAGGCAGAGAGGGGGTTACGGTTCACCCCTCCACTTT. Protein: CASRQRGGYGSPLHF.

The chain recombines TRBV9 with TRBJ1-4, with D possibly being TRBD1 (6 bases). Deletions cut 0 bases from V and 4 bases from J, with 10 bases between. CDR1 and CDR2 from the germline V gene are SGDLS and YYNGEE. This CDR3 region has 15 residues. This chain's CDR3 is CASSVGTVLNEKLFF. DNA for the CDR3: TGTGCCAGCAGCGTAGGGACAGTCCTTAATGAAAAACTGTTTTTT.

The V gene is TRBV27, the J gene TRBJ1-1; D may be TRBD1 (6 bases). Trimming shortened V by 0 bases and J by 4 bases, and 21 bases separated the two germline ends. CDR1 MNHEY and CDR2 SMNVEV come from the germline V gene (reference sequence). This CDR3 has 18 amino acids. CDR3 sequence (DNA): TGTGCCAGCAGTTTATCCCTCCTTACACAGGGAAGGGGCACTGAAGCTTTCTTT. As protein: CASSLSLLTQGRGTEAFF.

The rearrangement links TRBV7-2 to TRBJ1-5; D unclear. The V end was cut by 0 bases, the J end by 6 bases, with 15 bases between. CDR1 is SGHTA and CDR2 is FQGNSA in the germline V gene. There are 16 residues in the CDR3. The CDR3 nucleotides are TGTGCCAGCAGCTTAGCGCATCAGGCCAGATCTCAGCCCCAGCATTTT. Its translation is CASSLAHQARSQPQHF.

The rearrangement links TRBV9 to TRBJ2-7; TRBD2 is a possible D gene (6 bases). The germline V and J ends were trimmed by 0 bases and 7 bases, with 17 bases remaining between them. The CDR3 length is 15 residues. CDR1 is SGDLS and CDR2 is YYNGEE in the germline V gene. CDR3 bases: TGTGCCAGCAGCGTAGAGCTCGGGAGCACGGGTGAGCAGTACTTC. Its protein is CASSVELGSTGEQYF.

V gene TRBV6-5 combines with J gene TRBJ1-3; TRBD1 is a possible D gene (5 bases). The CDR3 has 14 residues. Trimming removed 2 bases from V and 4 bases from J, with 9 bases in between. Germline V gene sequence: CDR1 MNHEY, CDR2 SVGAGI. DNA of the CDR3: TGTGCCAGCAGTTACGACAGAGGAGGAAACACCATATATTTT. It encodes CASSYDRGGNTIYF.